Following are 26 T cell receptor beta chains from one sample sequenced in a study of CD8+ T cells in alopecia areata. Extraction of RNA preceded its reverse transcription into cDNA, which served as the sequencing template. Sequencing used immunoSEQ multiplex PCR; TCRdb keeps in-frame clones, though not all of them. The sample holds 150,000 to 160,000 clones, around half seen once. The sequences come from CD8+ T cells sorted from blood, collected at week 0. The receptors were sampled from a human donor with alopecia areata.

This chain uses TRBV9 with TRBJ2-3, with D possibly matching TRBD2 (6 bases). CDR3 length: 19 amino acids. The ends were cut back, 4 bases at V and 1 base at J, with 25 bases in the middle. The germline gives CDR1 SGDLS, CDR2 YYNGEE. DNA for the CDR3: TGTGCCAGCAGCCCCCGCCTAGCGAGTCTGGGGTTCGGCACAGATACGCAGTATTTT. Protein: CASSPRLASLGFGTDTQYF.

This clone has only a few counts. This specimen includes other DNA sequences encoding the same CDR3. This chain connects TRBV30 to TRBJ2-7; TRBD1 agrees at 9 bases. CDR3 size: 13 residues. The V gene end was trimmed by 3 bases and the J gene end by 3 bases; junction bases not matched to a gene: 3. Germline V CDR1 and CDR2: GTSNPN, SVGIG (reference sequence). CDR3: CAWSAGQGYEQYF. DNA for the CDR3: TGTGCCTGGAGCGCGGGACAGGGCTACGAGCAGTACTTC.

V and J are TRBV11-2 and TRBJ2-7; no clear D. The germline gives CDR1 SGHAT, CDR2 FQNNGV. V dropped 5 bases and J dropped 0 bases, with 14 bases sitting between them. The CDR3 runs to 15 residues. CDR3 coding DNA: TGTGCCAGCAGCCCCGGTTCGTCGAGCTCCTACGAGCAGTACTTC. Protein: CASSPGSSSSYEQYF. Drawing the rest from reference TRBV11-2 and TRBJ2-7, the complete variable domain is EAGVAQSPRYKIIEKRQSVAFWCNPISGHATLYWYQQILGQGPKLLIQFQNNGVVDDSQLPKDRFSAERLKGVDSTLKIQPAKLEDSAVYLCASSPGSSSSYEQYFGPGTRLTVT.

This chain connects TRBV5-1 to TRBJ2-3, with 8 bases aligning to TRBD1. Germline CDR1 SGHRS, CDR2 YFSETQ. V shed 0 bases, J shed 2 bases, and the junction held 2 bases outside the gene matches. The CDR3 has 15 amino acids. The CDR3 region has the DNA TGCGCCAGCAGCTTGGGGACAGGGTTCACAGATACGCAGTATTTT. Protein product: CASSLGTGFTDTQYF.

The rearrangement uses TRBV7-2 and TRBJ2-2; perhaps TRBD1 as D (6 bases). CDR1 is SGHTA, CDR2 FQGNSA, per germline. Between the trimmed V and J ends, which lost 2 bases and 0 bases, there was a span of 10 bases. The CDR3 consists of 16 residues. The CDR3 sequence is CASSLIGQPNTGELFF. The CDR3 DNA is TGTGCCAGCAGCTTAATCGGACAGCCGAACACCGGGGAGCTGTTTTTT.

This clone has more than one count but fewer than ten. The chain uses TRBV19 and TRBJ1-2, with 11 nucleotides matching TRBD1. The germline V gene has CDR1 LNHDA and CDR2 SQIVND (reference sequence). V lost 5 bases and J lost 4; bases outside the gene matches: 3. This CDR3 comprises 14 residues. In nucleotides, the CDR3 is TGTGCCAGTAGTGGACAGGGGGCCGGCTATGGCTACACCTTC. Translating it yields CASSGQGAGYGYTF. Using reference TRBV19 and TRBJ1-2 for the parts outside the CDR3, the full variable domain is DGGITQSPKYLFRKEGQNVTLSCEQNLNHDAMYWYRQDPGQGLRLIYYSQIVNDFQKGDIAEGYSVSREKKESFPLTVTSAQKNPTAFYLCASSGQGAGYGYTFGSGTRLTVV.

For the CDR3, the DNA is TGTGCCAGCAGCGCTAGCCTAGATTTATCCTACGAGCAGTACTTC. Protein product: CASSASLDLSYEQYF. This sequence joins TRBV9 and TRBJ2-7; weak D call: TRBD2 (5 bases). Germline V gives CDR1 SGDLS, CDR2 YYNGEE. Deletions cut 3 bases from V and 1 base from J, with 14 bases between. This CDR3 is built from 15 residues.

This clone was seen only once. CDR3 residues: CASNPDGNNEQFF. As DNA, the CDR3 is TGTGCCAGCAATCCGGACGGTAACAATGAGCAGTTCTTC. The chain joins TRBV6-4 to TRBJ2-1, with D hard to call. Germline assignment: CDR1 MRHNA and CDR2 SNTAGT. V was pared by 7 bases and J by 5 bases, with 12 bases between. This CDR3 spans 13 amino acids.

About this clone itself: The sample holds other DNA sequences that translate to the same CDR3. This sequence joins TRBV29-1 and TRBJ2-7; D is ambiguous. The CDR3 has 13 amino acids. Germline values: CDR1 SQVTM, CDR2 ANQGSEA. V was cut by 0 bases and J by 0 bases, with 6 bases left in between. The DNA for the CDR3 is TGCAGCGTTGAAGAGGGCAGCTCCTACGAGCAGTACTTC. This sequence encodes CSVEEGSSYEQYF.

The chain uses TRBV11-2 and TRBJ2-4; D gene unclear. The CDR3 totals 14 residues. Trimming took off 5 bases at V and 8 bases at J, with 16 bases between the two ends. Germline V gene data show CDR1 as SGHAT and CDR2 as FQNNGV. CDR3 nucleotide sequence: TGTGCCAGCAGCCCGAGGCAGCGTGGGGACATTCAGTACTTC. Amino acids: CASSPRQRGDIQYF.

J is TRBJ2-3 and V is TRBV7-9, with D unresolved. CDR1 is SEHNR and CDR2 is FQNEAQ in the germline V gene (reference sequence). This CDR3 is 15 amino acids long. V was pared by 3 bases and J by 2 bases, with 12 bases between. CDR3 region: CASSLVVGLTDTQYF. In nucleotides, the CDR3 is TGTGCCAGCAGCTTGGTCGTGGGCCTCACAGATACGCAGTATTTT.

CDR3 sequence: CASAGGNVKDTEAFF. The CDR3 nucleotides read TGTGCCAGCGCCGGGGGGAATGTTAAAGACACTGAAGCTTTCTTT. The rearrangement uses TRBV2 and TRBJ1-1, with a tentative D call TRBD1 (5 bases). Germline assignment: CDR1 SNHLY and CDR2 FYNNEI. Trimming pared 8 bases from V and 3 bases from J, leaving 19 bases between. CDR3 length: 15 residues.

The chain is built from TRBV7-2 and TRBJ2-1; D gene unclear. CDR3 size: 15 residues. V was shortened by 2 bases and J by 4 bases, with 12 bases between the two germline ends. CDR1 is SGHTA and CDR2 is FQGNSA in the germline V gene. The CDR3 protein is CASSLSSSRYNEQFF. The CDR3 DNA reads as TGTGCCAGCAGCTTATCATCAAGCCGATACAATGAGCAGTTCTTC.

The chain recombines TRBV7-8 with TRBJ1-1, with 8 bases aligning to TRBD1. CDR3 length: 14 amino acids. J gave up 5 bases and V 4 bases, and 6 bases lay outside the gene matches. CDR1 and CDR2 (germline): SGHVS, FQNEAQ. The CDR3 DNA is TGTGCCAGCAGCTCACAGGGGGGAGGAACTGAAGCTTTCTTT. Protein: CASSSQGGGTEAFF.

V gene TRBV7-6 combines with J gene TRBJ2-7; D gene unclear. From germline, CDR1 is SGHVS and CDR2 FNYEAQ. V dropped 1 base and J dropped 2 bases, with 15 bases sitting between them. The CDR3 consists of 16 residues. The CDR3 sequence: CASSLGAEGRTYEQYF. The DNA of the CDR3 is TGTGCCAGCAGCTTAGGGGCAGAAGGCAGGACCTACGAGCAGTACTTC.

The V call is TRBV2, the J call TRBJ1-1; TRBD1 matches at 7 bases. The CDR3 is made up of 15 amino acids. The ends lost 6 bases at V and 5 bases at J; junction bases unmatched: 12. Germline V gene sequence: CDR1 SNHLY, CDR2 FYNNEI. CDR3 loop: CASRESGTVKTEAFF. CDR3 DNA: TGTGCCAGCAGAGAGTCCGGGACAGTAAAGACTGAAGCTTTCTTT.

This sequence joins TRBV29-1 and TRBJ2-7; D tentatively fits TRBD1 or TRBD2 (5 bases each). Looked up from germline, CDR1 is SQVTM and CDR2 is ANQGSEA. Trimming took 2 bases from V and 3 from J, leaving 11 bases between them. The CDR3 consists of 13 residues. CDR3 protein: CSVELAGSYEQYF. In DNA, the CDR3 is TGCAGCGTTGAATTGGCAGGGAGCTACGAGCAGTACTTC.

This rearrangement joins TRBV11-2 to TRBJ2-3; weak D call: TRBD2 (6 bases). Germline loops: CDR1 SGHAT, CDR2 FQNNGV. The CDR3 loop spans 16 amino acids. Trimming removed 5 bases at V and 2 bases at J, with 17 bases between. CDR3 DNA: TGTGCCAGCAGCCGGGGCGGCGGGGAACACACAGATACGCAGTATTTT. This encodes CASSRGGGEHTDTQYF.

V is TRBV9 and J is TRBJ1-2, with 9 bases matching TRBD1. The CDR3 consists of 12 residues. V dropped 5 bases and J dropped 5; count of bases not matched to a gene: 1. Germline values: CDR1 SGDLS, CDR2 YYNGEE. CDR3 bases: TGTGCCAGCAGTGGACAGGGGTATGGCTACACCTTC. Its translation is CASSGQGYGYTF. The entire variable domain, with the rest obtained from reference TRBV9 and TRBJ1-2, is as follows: DSGVTQTPKHLITATGQRVTLRCSPRSGDLSVYWYQQSLDQGLQFLIQYYNGEERAKGNILERFSAQQFPDLHSELNLSSLELGDSALYFCASSGQGYGYTFGSGTRLTVV.

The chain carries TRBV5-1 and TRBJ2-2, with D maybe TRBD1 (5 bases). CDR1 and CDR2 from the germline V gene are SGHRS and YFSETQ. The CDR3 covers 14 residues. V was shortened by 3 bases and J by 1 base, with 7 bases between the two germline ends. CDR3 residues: CASSWTLNTGELFF. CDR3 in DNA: TGCGCCAGCAGCTGGACATTGAACACCGGGGAGCTGTTTTTT.

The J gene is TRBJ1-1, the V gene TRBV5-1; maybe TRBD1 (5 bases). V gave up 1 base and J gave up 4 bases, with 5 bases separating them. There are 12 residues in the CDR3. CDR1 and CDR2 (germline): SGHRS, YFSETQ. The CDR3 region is CASSLTGTEAFF. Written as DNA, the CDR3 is TGCGCCAGCAGCTTGACAGGCACTGAAGCTTTCTTT.

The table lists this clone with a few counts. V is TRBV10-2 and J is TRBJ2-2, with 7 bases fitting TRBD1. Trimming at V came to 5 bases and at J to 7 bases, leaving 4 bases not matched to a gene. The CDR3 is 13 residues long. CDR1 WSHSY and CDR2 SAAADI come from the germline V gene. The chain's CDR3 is CASSRGQGGELFF. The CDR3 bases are TGCGCCAGCAGTAGGGGGCAAGGCGGGGAGCTGTTTTTT.

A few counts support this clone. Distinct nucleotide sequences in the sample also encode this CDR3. As DNA, the CDR3 is TGTGCCAGCAGCTCCGGGACAGGATCCTACGAGCAGTACTTC. It codes for CASSSGTGSYEQYF. V usage is TRBV7-2 and J usage is TRBJ2-7; 8 nucleotides agree with TRBD1. Germline-derived CDR1 and CDR2 are SGHTA and FQGNSA. After removal of 4 bases from V and 1 base from J, the junction contained 3 bases not matched to a gene. The length of the CDR3 is 14 residues.

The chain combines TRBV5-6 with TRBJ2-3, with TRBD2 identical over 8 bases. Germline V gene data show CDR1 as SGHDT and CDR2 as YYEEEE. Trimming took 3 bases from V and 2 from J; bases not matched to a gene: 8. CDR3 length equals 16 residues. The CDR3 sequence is CASSSGTRRYTDTQYF. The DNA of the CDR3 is TGTGCCAGCAGCTCCGGGACTAGACGATACACAGATACGCAGTATTTT.

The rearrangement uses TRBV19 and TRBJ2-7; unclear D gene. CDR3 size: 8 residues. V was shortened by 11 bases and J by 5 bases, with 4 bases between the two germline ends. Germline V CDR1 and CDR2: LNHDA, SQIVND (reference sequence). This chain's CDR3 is CAGDEQYF. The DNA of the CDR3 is TGTGCCGGGGACGAGCAGTACTTC.

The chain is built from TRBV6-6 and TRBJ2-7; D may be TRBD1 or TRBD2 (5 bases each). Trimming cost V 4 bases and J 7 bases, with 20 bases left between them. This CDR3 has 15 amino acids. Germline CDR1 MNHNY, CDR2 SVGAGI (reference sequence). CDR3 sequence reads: CASSSRDGLSEEQYF. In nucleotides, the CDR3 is TGTGCCAGCAGTTCCCGGGACGGATTGTCTGAAGAGCAGTACTTC.